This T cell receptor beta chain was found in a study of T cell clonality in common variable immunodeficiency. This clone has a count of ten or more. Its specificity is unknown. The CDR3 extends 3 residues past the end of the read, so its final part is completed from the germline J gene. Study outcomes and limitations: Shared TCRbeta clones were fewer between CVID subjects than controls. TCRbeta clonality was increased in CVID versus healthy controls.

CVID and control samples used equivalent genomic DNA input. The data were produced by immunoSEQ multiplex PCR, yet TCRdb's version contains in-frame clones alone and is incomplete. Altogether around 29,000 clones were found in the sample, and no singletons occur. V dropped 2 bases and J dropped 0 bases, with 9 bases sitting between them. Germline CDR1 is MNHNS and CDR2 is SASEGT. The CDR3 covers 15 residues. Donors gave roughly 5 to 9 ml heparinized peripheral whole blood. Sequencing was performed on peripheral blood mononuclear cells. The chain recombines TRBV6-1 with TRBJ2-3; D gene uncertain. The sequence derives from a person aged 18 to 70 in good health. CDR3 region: CASSEFSFSTDTQYF. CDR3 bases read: TGTGCCAGCAGTGAATTTTCTTTCAGCACAGATACG.